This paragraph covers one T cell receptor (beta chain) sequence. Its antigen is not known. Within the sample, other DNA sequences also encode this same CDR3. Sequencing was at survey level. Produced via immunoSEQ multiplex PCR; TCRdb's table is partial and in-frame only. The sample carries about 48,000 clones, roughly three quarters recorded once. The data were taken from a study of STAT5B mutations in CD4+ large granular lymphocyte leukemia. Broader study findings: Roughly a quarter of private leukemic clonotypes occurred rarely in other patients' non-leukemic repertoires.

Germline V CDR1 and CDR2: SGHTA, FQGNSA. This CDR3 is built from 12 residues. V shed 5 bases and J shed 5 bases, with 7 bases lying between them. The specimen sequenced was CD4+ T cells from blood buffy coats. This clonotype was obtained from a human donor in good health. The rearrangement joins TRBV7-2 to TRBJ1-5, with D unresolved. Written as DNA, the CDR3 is TGTGCCAGCAGCCCCCGGGATCAGCCCCAGCATTTT. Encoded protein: CASSPRDQPQHF.